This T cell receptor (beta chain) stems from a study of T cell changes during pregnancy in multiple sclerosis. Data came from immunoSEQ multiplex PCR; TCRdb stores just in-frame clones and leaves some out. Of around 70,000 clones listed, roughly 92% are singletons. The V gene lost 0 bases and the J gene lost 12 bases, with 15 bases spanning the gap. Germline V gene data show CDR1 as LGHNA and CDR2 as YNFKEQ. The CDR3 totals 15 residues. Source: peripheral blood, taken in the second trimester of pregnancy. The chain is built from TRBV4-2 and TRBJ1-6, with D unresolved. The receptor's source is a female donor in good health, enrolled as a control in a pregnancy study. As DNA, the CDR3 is TGTGCCAGCAGCCAAGATCTAGGAACGGCGGGACCCCTCCACTTT. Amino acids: CASSQDLGTAGPLHF.